Shown below are 7 T cell receptor beta chains from a single sample sequenced in a study of early T cells in non-severe SARS-CoV-2 infection. TCRdb recomputed calls from the 5' RACE reads with MiXCR, one row per CDR3 protein. The top ten clones hold approximately 1.1% of a sample with approximately 73,000 distinct CDR3 sequences, more than 10% of them seen once. Sequenced material: whole blood. These receptors were taken from an adult who was a healthcare worker with PCR-confirmed SARS-CoV-2 infection or an uninfected control (not recorded which).

The chain links TRBV20-1 to TRBJ2-1, with D unresolved. V was pared by 3 bases and J by 6 bases, with 9 bases between. This CDR3 has 12 residues. Per germline, CDR1 DFQATT and CDR2 SNEGSKA (reference sequence). CDR3 sequence: CSASGSPNEQFF. CDR3 in DNA: TGCAGTGCTAGCGGCAGCCCCAATGAGCAGTTCTTC.

This clonotype was detected ten times or more. V is TRBV24-1 and J is TRBJ2-1; weak D call: TRBD1 (5 bases). The ends were cut back, 2 bases at V and 9 bases at J, with 7 bases in the middle. This CDR3 is 12 amino acids long. Germline lookup yields CDR1 KGHDR and CDR2 SFDVKD. The CDR3 DNA reads TGTGCCACCAGTGATTATCAGGGTGAGCAGTTCTTC. It translates to CATSDYQGEQFF.

This clonotype was detected ten times or more. The chain employs TRBV20-1 and TRBJ2-1, with D hard to call. Germline V gives CDR1 DFQATT, CDR2 SNEGSKA (reference sequence). The CDR3 spans 12 residues. V lost 3 bases, J lost 5 bases, and 8 bases lay in between. CDR3 sequence: CSARRKDNEQFF. The CDR3 DNA reads TGCAGTGCTAGGCGAAAGGACAATGAGCAGTTCTTC.

The chain uses TRBV7-9 and TRBJ2-1; weak D call: TRBD2 (6 bases). This CDR3 has 13 amino acids. Germline-derived CDR1 and CDR2 are SEHNR and FQNEAQ (reference sequence). The V gene lost 4 bases and the J gene lost 6 bases, with 10 bases spanning the gap. The CDR3, as DNA: TGTGCCAGCAGCTCCAGGGACTCCAATGAGCAGTTCTTC. Translated, it gives CASSSRDSNEQFF.

This clonotype appeared a few times. This chain connects TRBV5-6 to TRBJ1-4, with D possibly being TRBD1 (5 bases). The V gene lost 0 bases and the J gene lost 8 bases, with 14 bases spanning the gap. The CDR3 sequence is 15 residues long. CDR1 is SGHDT and CDR2 is YYEEEE in the germline V gene. The CDR3: CASSLGPQGVEKLFF. The CDR3 nucleotides read TGTGCCAGCAGCTTGGGGCCCCAGGGAGTCGAAAAACTGTTTTTT.

At least ten counts were recorded for this clonotype. This chain links TRBV7-2 with TRBJ1-4; the D is unclear. The V and J ends lost 3 bases and 7 bases respectively, with 9 bases between them. The germline V gene has CDR1 SGHTA and CDR2 FQGNSA. This CDR3 has 13 amino acids. CDR3 amino acids: CASSFQFREKLFF. In nucleotides, the CDR3 is TGTGCCAGCAGCTTTCAGTTCCGTGAAAAACTGTTTTTT. Supplemented by reference TRBV7-2 and TRBJ1-4, the full variable domain reads GAGVSQSPSNKVTEKGKDVELRCDPISGHTALYWYRQSLGQGLEFLIYFQGNSAPDKSGLPSDRFSAERTGGSVSTLTIQRTQQEDSAVYLCASSFQFREKLFFGSGTQLSVL.

The table lists this clonotype with many counts. J is TRBJ2-1 and V is TRBV12-3 or TRBV12-4, with 11 bases fitting TRBD2. This CDR3 is 15 amino acids long. V lost 6 bases and J lost 2; bases outside the gene matches: 3. The CDR3 protein is CASSGLAGPYNEQFF. CDR3 bases: TGTGCCAGCAGCGGACTAGCGGGCCCCTACAATGAGCAGTTCTTC.